These T cell receptor beta chains were read from a single sample in a study of early T cells in non-severe SARS-CoV-2 infection. TCRdb reanalysed the 5' RACE reads using MiXCR and keeps one entry per CDR3 protein. This table has roughly 100,000 distinct CDR3 sequences, approximately 14% appearing once. Sequencing was carried out using whole blood. The receptors were sampled from an adult who was a healthcare worker with PCR-confirmed SARS-CoV-2 infection or an uninfected control (not recorded which). Both conserved end residues are part of each CDR3. The D gene is left open where the match is weak. Size is stated for part of the rows, as once, few or many counts, or as a class when the clone is expanded.

D gene | clone size | J gene | V gene | CDR3 DNA | CDR3 protein
- | many | TRBJ2-7 | TRBV7-6 | TGTGCCAGCAGCACCGGACAGTCGGACCGAGCCTACGAGCAGTACTTC | CASSTGQSDRAYEQYF
- | many | TRBJ2-1 | TRBV7-9 | TGTGCCAGCAGCTCGGACCTCAATGAGCAGTTCTTC | CASSSDLNEQFF
TRBD2 | - | TRBJ2-3 | TRBV20-1 | TGCAGTGCTCTAAGTGGACTAGCGGGTACAGATACGCAGTATTTT | CSALSGLAGTDTQYF
- | - | TRBJ2-4 | TRBV9 | TGTGCCAGCAGCAATGAACAGGGAAACATTCAGTACTTC | CASSNEQGNIQYF
- | many | TRBJ2-1 | TRBV5-1 | TGCGCCAGCAGCCCCGTTCGAGACAATGAGCAGTTCTTC | CASSPVRDNEQFF
- | few | TRBJ1-2 | TRBV7-2 | TGTGCCAGCAGGAGAGACGGAAACTATGGCTACACCTTC | CASRRDGNYGYTF
- | many | TRBJ2-3 | TRBV28 | TGTGCCAGCTTCGGATCGGTTGATACGCAGTATTTT | CASFGSVDTQYF
- | few | TRBJ2-7 | TRBV2 | TGTGCCAGCGGTGGGCCCACGGCCTACGAGCAGTACTTC | CASGGPTAYEQYF
TRBD1 | - | TRBJ1-2 | TRBV29-1 | TGCAGCGTTGAAGGAGGACAGGGGCAAGGAGGCTACACCTTC | CSVEGGQGQGGYTF
TRBD2 | few | TRBJ2-2 | TRBV3-1 | TGTGCCAGCAGCCGACCTAGCGGGATAGTGGGGGAGCTGTTTTTT | CASSRPSGIVGELFF
TRBD1 | many | TRBJ1-6 | TRBV12-3/TRBV12-4 | TGTGCCAGCAGTTTCCGCCAGGGGGCGGATTCACCCCTCCACTTT | CASSFRQGADSPLHF
TRBD1 | - | TRBJ1-5 | TRBV6-6 | TGTGCCAGCAGTTACTCACCCCCACAGGGGGCGAGATTGCATTTT | CASSYSPPQGARLHF
- | few | TRBJ1-3 | TRBV6-6 | TGTGCCAGCTCGTTCTCGTTGGAAGTTCATAGAAACACCATATATTTT | CASSFSLEVHRNTIYF
- | - | TRBJ2-7 | TRBV6-1 | TGTGCCAGCAGTCCCTCGACTAGCTCCTACGAGCAGTACTTC | CASSPSTSSYEQYF